One sample yielded the 30 T cell receptor beta chains listed below, sequenced in a study of T cells after yellow fever vaccination (dated by TCRdb to between 2018 and 2021). In light of the paper, this sample's treatment or condition label describes: live attenuated yellow fever vaccine strain. Library construction relied on 5' RACE. TCRdb shows the sequencer as Illumina HiSeq 2500. TCRdb redid the processing of the public reads, applying fastp at Q25 and MiXCR, and retained in-frame beta chains. Rows with a matching CDR3 protein are joined into one entry that keeps the most common DNA and genes. The sample profile shows 170,000 or so distinct CDR3 sequences; approximately 6.2% of them were found once. The top ten constitute 2.5% to 3.5% of the sample. Sample: CD4+ T cells sorted from PBMCs, taken on the day of the first yellow fever vaccination. These receptors were obtained from a man in his late teens or twenties who received the YFV17D yellow fever vaccine.

The chain recombines TRBV12-3 or TRBV12-4 with TRBJ2-3; 10 bases match TRBD2. Germline trimming cut 7 bases from V and 3 bases from J; bases unmatched to any gene: 10. The CDR3 has 16 residues. CDR3 bases: TGTGCCAGCAACCCTATAAGCGGGGGGGCTACAGATACGCAGTATTTT. This translates into CASNPISGGATDTQYF.

This rearrangement joins TRBV7-2 to TRBJ2-5, with TRBD1 matching over 8 bases. Germline CDR1 and CDR2: SGHTA and FQGNSA. J was trimmed by 5 bases and V by 3 bases; bases with no gene match: 5. This CDR3 region has 14 residues. CDR3 protein: CASSFRTGHETQYF. Here the CDR3 DNA reads TGTGCCAGCAGCTTTCGGACAGGGCATGAGACCCAGTACTTC.

The V and J genes are TRBV7-9 and TRBJ2-7; D ambiguous. The CDR3 is 11 amino acids. Germline CDR1 SEHNR, CDR2 FQNEAQ (reference sequence). Trimming left V 7 bases short and J 5 bases short, with 9 bases between. The CDR3, as DNA: TGTGCCAGCAATCGGGTCCACGAGCAGTACTTC. Translating it yields CASNRVHEQYF.

This clonotype was counted only a few times. The J gene is TRBJ1-1, the V gene TRBV19; 7 nucleotides line up with TRBD1. CDR3 length: 13 residues. V trimming: 0 bases; J trimming: 9 bases; junction bases outside the gene matches: 4. Germline V gives CDR1 LNHDA, CDR2 SQIVND (reference sequence). CDR3 region: CASSIEGQTKAFF. CDR3 nucleotides: TGTGCCAGTAGTATAGAGGGACAGACAAAAGCTTTCTTT. The full variable domain, its missing parts supplied by reference TRBV19 and TRBJ1-1, is DGGITQSPKYLFRKEGQNVTLSCEQNLNHDAMYWYRQDPGQGLRLIYYSQIVNDFQKGDIAEGYSVSREKKESFPLTVTSAQKNPTAFYLCASSIEGQTKAFFGQGTRLTVV.

This clonotype was seen more than once but under ten times. The rearrangement uses TRBV3-1 and TRBJ2-1, with 9 bases identical to TRBD2. The V gene's germline CDR1 is LGHDT and CDR2 YNNKEL (reference sequence). With 1 base clipped from V and 0 bases from J, the junction kept 16 bases outside the gene matches. The CDR3 is made up of 21 amino acids. The CDR3 nucleotides are TGTGCCAGCAGCCAAGTGGGGACCAGCGGGGGGCCCAGGAGCTCCTACAATGAGCAGTTCTTC. Its protein is CASSQVGTSGGPRSSYNEQFF.

This clonotype occurred many times. This chain connects TRBV7-2 to TRBJ2-7, with TRBD1 identical over 7 bases. Unmatched junction bases numbered 4, after V lost 5 bases and J lost 3 bases. Germline CDR1 reads SGHTA; CDR2 reads FQGNSA. This CDR3 has 13 amino acids. CDR3 coding DNA: TGTGCCAGCAGCCAGGGGGTCCGCTACGAGCAGTACTTC. It codes for CASSQGVRYEQYF.

This clonotype was detected a few times. V usage is TRBV11-2 and J usage is TRBJ2-2; D not resolved. Looked up from germline, CDR1 is SGHAT and CDR2 is FQNNGV. The CDR3 is made up of 12 amino acids. V lost 10 bases and J 6 bases, leaving 12 bases between the germline ends. Written as DNA, the CDR3 is TGTGCCACTCCCGTGGTGGCCGGGGAGCTGTTTTTT. Translation gives CATPVVAGELFF.

This clonotype occurred many times. The chain combines TRBV12-3 or TRBV12-4 with TRBJ2-3; D is unresolved. CDR3 length: 15 amino acids. The V end lost 6 bases, the J end lost 0 bases, and 13 bases lay between the germline ends. CDR3 region: CASSHEISSTDTQYF. The DNA of the CDR3 is TGTGCCAGCAGCCATGAAATCTCGAGCACAGATACGCAGTATTTT.

This clonotype has a count of ten or more. CDR3 sequence (DNA): TGTGCCAGCAGCAGCGGACCCACAGATACGCAGTATTTT. Translation gives CASSSGPTDTQYF. The chain employs TRBV7-3 and TRBJ2-3; D perhaps matches TRBD2 (5 bases). Trimming took 5 bases from V and 2 from J, leaving 8 bases between them. This CDR3 contains 13 residues. The germline gives CDR1 SGHTA, CDR2 FQGTGA.

This clonotype has at least ten counts. The DNA of the CDR3 is TGTGCCAGCAGCCAGCGGGGGGCAGGTCAGCCCCAGCATTTT. Its protein is CASSQRGAGQPQHF. This chain uses TRBV6-5 with TRBJ1-5; D is perhaps TRBD1 (6 bases). The CDR3 contains 14 residues. Trimming took off 6 bases at V and 6 bases at J, with 15 bases between the two ends. Germline V gives CDR1 MNHEY, CDR2 SVGAGI.

This chain connects TRBV5-5 to TRBJ1-1; 10 nucleotides align to TRBD1. CDR3 length equals 15 residues. Germline lookup yields CDR1 SGHKS and CDR2 YYEKEE (reference sequence). J gave up 1 base and V 4 bases, and 4 bases lay outside the gene matches. The CDR3 DNA follows: TGTGCCAGCAGCCCGACAGGGGGCTCGAACACTGAAGCTTTCTTT. This encodes CASSPTGGSNTEAFF. Full variable domain (remainder filled in from reference TRBV5-5 and TRBJ1-1): DAGVTQSPTHLIKTRGQQVTLRCSPISGHKSVSWYQQVLGQGPQFIFQYYEKEERGRGNFPDRFSARQFPNYSSELNVNALLLGDSALYLCASSPTGGSNTEAFFGQGTRLTVV.

This CDR3 reads CASSPTGLAGGNEQFF. For the CDR3, the DNA is TGTGCCAGCTCACCGACGGGGCTAGCGGGGGGCAATGAGCAGTTCTTC. The chain recombines TRBV18 with TRBJ2-1, with TRBD2 identical over 11 bases. This CDR3 comprises 16 residues. V gave up 3 bases and J gave up 6 bases; unmatched junction bases: 7. From germline, CDR1 is KGHSH and CDR2 LQKENI.

In its sample, this clonotype was seen many times. The chain employs TRBV20-1 and TRBJ2-7, with TRBD2 matching 7 bases. This CDR3 is built from 14 residues. Germline CDR1 is DFQATT and CDR2 is SNEGSKA (reference sequence). The junction had 9 bases not matched to a gene; V was cut back by 7 bases and J by 0 bases. CDR3: CSGYERGSSYEQYF. The CDR3 bases are TGCAGTGGCTATGAGCGGGGCTCCTCCTACGAGCAGTACTTC.

V and J are TRBV6-6 and TRBJ2-5; D is possibly TRBD1 (6 bases). There are 13 residues in the CDR3. Germline CDR1 is MNHNY and CDR2 is SVGAGI (reference sequence). V was shortened by 6 bases and J by 6 bases, with 14 bases between the two germline ends. Here the CDR3 DNA reads TGTGCCAGCAGCCGTCAGGGGTGGCAGACCCAGTACTTC. Translated, it gives CASSRQGWQTQYF.

This clonotype was seen at least ten times. The V call is TRBV12-3 or TRBV12-4, the J call TRBJ1-4, with D maybe TRBD1 (5 bases). V lost 4 bases to trimming and J lost 7 bases, with 13 bases between them. The CDR3 is 14 amino acids. Here the CDR3 reads CASSYPGGFEKLFF. CDR3 bases: TGTGCCAGCAGTTACCCGGGGGGGTTTGAAAAACTGTTTTTT.

At least ten counts were recorded for this clonotype. The DNA for the CDR3 is TGTGCCAGCAGCTCGGTGGGGACAGATAACTATGGCTACACCTTC. Protein product: CASSSVGTDNYGYTF. V and J are TRBV5-4 and TRBJ1-2, with TRBD1 matching 7 bases. From germline, CDR1 is SGHNT and CDR2 YYREEE (reference sequence). The CDR3 has 15 amino acids. J lost 1 base, V lost 3 bases, and 6 bases had no gene match.

Only a few counts were recorded for this clonotype. The chain is built from TRBV7-2 and TRBJ2-3; no reliable D call. V lost 5 bases and J 5 bases, leaving 23 bases between the germline ends. This CDR3 has 17 residues. The V gene's germline CDR1 is SGHTA and CDR2 FQGNSA. The CDR3 here is CASSRPRGLGYGDTQYF. CDR3 DNA sequence: TGTGCCAGCAGCCGCCCCAGAGGTCTAGGATATGGAGATACGCAGTATTTT.

The rearrangement uses TRBV6-5 and TRBJ1-6, with D hard to call. Trimming shortened V by 5 bases and J by 6 bases, and 5 bases separated the two germline ends. The CDR3 runs 12 residues. Per germline, CDR1 MNHEY and CDR2 SVGAGI. CDR3 protein: CASSRINSPLHF. The CDR3 nucleotides read TGTGCCAGCAGTCGAATTAATTCACCCCTCCACTTT.

There are many counts of this clonotype. The V call is TRBV4-2, the J call TRBJ1-5; 9 nucleotides match TRBD1. Trimming cost V 1 base and J 7 bases; bases outside gene matches: 11. CDR1 and CDR2 from the germline V gene are LGHNA and YNFKEQ. This CDR3 has 17 residues. CDR3 sequence (DNA): TGTGCCAGCAGCCAAGCGGAGGGACAGGGTGTCAGACAGCCCCAGCATTTT. Residues: CASSQAEGQGVRQPQHF.

This clonotype was observed many times. The rearrangement links TRBV28 to TRBJ2-2, with a tentative D call TRBD1 (6 bases). Per the germline V gene, CDR1 is MDHEN and CDR2 is SYDVKM. The CDR3 sequence is 17 residues long. V lost 5 bases to trimming and J lost 1 base, with 17 bases between them. The CDR3 DNA sequence: TGTGCCAGCAGTCCCTCGGCAGGGGCCGTGAACACCGGGGAGCTGTTTTTT. Protein product: CASSPSAGAVNTGELFF. Full variable domain (missing parts from reference TRBV28 and TRBJ2-2): DVKVTQSSRYLVKRTGEKVFLECVQDMDHENMFWYRQDPGLGLRLIYFSYDVKMKEKGDIPEGYSVSREKKERFSLILESASTNQTSMYLCASSPSAGAVNTGELFFGEGSRLTVL.

This clonotype was seen only a few times. This chain uses TRBV3-1 with TRBJ1-2; D is unresolved. Deletions cut 3 bases from V and 5 bases from J, with 10 bases between. Germline lookup yields CDR1 LGHDT and CDR2 YNNKEL (reference sequence). The CDR3 loop spans 13 amino acids. The CDR3 DNA sequence: TGTGCCAGCAGCCACAGTACTCCGTATGGCTACACCTTC. Amino acids: CASSHSTPYGYTF.

This clonotype was found many times. This sequence joins TRBV18 and TRBJ2-3; 11 nucleotides agree with TRBD2. Losses at the gene ends were 5 bases for V and 5 bases for J; bases not matched to a gene: 6. The V gene's germline CDR1 is KGHSH and CDR2 LQKENI. The CDR3 is 15 residues long. The CDR3 DNA sequence: TGTGCCAGCTCAGCCCCTAGCGGGGGGTTAGATACGCAGTATTTT. Amino acid sequence: CASSAPSGGLDTQYF.

This clonotype was recorded at least ten times. The chain combines TRBV5-1 with TRBJ2-5; D perhaps matches TRBD2 (7 bases). Germline values: CDR1 SGHRS, CDR2 YFSETQ. The CDR3 totals 14 residues. Trimming left V 8 bases short and J 5 bases short, with 19 bases between. The CDR3 spells CASTEGGDRETQYF. The CDR3 coding sequence is TGCGCCAGTACGGAAGGGGGGGATCGCGAGACCCAGTACTTC.

This clonotype came up many times. The chain is built from TRBV6-2 or TRBV6-3 and TRBJ2-2, with D perhaps matching TRBD1 or TRBD2 (6 bases each). V lost 5 bases and J 4 bases, leaving 14 bases between the germline ends. Germline V gene sequence: CDR1 MNHEY, CDR2 SVGEGT. This CDR3 contains 15 residues. CDR3 DNA: TGTGCCAGCAGTCCACGAGGGGGGCCCACCGGGGAGCTGTTTTTT. This sequence encodes CASSPRGGPTGELFF.

This clonotype was found many times. The CDR3 DNA follows: TGTGCCAGCAGTTACTGGAAGGGGAACACTGAAGCTTTCTTT. This gives the protein CASSYWKGNTEAFF. V is TRBV6-2 or TRBV6-3 and J is TRBJ1-1, with unresolved D. Trimming cost V 1 base and J 1 base, with 7 bases left between them. This CDR3 has 14 residues. CDR1 and CDR2 from the germline V gene are MNHEY and SVGEGT.

This clonotype was seen repeatedly, ten times or more. The DNA for the CDR3 is TGCAGTGCGCCGACTAGCGGGGGGCCCGCAGATACGCAGTATTTT. Residues: CSAPTSGGPADTQYF. V usage is TRBV20-1 and J usage is TRBJ2-3, with TRBD2 matching over 13 bases. Germline CDR1 and CDR2: DFQATT and SNEGSKA (reference sequence). With V trimmed by 6 bases and J by 4 bases, 7 bases remained unmatched. CDR3 size: 15 residues.

The gene calls are TRBV10-3 and TRBJ2-7; the D gene is possibly TRBD2 (5 bases). The CDR3 contains 13 residues. The germline V and J ends were trimmed by 5 bases and 3 bases, with 11 bases remaining between them. Per germline, CDR1 ENHRY and CDR2 SYGVKD. The CDR3 spells CAISSGKNYEQYV. The CDR3 bases are TGTGCCATCAGTTCCGGGAAAAACTACGAGCAGTACGTC.

This clonotype was seen repeatedly, ten times or more. The chain carries TRBV6-2 or TRBV6-3 and TRBJ2-4, with TRBD1 as a possible D gene (6 bases). This CDR3 has 13 amino acids. The germline gives CDR1 MNHEY, CDR2 SVGEGT. V was shortened by 6 bases and J by 7 bases, with 13 bases between the two germline ends. The CDR3 DNA follows: TGTGCCAGCAGCCCCTACAGGGCGAACATTCAGTACTTC. Residues: CASSPYRANIQYF.

The CDR3 protein is CASSRGQGDNEQFF. The CDR3 DNA follows: TGCGCCAGCAGCAGAGGACAGGGCGATAATGAGCAGTTCTTC. The rearrangement uses TRBV5-1 and TRBJ2-1; 8 positions agree with TRBD1. The ends lost 4 bases at V and 7 bases at J; junction bases unmatched: 7. Germline V gives CDR1 SGHRS, CDR2 YFSETQ. The CDR3 is made up of 14 amino acids.

The table lists this clonotype with many counts. This chain uses TRBV4-3 with TRBJ2-1; D possibly corresponds to TRBD1 (5 bases). Trimming took 0 bases from V and 4 from J, leaving 13 bases between them. This CDR3 spans 16 amino acids. The germline V gene has CDR1 LGHNA and CDR2 YSLEER. The CDR3 DNA reads as TGCGCCAGCAGCCAAGATCTTGCCTCAGGGTACAATGAGCAGTTCTTC. Protein: CASSQDLASGYNEQFF.